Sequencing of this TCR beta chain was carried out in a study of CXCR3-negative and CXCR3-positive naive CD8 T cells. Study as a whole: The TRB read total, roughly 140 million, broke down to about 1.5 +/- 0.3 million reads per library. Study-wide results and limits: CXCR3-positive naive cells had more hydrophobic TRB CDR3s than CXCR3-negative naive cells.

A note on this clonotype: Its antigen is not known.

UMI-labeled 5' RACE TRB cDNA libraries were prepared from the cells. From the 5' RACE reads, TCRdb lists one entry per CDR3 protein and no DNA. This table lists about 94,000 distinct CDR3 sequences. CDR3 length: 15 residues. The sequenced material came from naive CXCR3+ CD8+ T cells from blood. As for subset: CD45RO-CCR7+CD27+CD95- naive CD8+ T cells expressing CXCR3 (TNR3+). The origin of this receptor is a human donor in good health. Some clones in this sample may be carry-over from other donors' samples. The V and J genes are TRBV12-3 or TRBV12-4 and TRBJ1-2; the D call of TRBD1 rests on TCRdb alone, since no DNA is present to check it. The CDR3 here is CASSLAVQGFYGYTF.